This T cell receptor beta chain was identified during a study of CXCR3-negative and CXCR3-positive naive CD8 T cells. All TRB cDNA libraries came from 5' RACE performed with UMI labels. Reanalyzing the 5' RACE reads, TCRdb keeps one entry per CDR3 protein, without DNA. The sample includes some 130,000 distinct CDR3 sequences. A note on this clonotype: The antigen is undetermined.

The CDR3 sequence is 12 residues long. Germline V gene lookup returns CDR1 LGHDT and CDR2 YNNKEL (reference sequence). Overall study findings and caveats: TRB CDR3s were more hydrophobic in CXCR3-positive than in CXCR3-negative naive cells.

Naive CD8+ T cells were CD45RO-CCR7+CD27+CD95-. Specimen: naive CXCR3+ CD8+ T cells from blood. Subset denoted: CD45RO-CCR7+CD27+CD95- naive CD8+ T cells expressing CXCR3 (TNR3+). The gene calls are TRBV3-1 and TRBJ2-7; the D gene TCRdb calls, TRBD1, cannot be checked with no DNA. The receptor was derived from a human donor in good health. Some clones in this sample may be carry-over from other donors' samples. The CDR3 sequence: CASSHRGNEQYF.